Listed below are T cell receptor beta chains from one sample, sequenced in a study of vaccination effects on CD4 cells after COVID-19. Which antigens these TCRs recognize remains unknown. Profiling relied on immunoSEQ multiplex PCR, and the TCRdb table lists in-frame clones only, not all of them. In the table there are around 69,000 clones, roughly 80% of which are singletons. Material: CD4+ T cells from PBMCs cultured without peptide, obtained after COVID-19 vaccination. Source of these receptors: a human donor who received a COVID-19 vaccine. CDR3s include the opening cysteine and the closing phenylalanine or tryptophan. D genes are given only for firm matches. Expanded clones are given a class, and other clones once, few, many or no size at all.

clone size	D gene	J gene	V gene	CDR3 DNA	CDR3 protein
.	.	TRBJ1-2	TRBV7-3	TGTGCCAGCAGCTTAGGGGGGAACTATGGCTACACCTTC	CASSLGGNYGYTF
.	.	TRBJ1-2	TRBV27	TGTGCCAGCAGTTTCCAGGGATACGGCTACACCTTC	CASSFQGYGYTF
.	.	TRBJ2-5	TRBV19	TGTGCCAGTAGTATACAGGGTAGGCAGGAGACCCAGTACTTC	CASSIQGRQETQYF
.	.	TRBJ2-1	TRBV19	TGTGCCAGTAATCACCGGGACCGTCTCTCCAATGAGCAGTTCTTC	CASNHRDRLSNEQFF
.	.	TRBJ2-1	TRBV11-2	TGTGCCAGCAGCCACTGGTATGTACAGGGCTCCTACAATGAGCAGTTCTTC	CASSHWYVQGSYNEQFF
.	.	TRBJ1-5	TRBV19	TGTGCCAGTAAGTCACAGGCGATTCTTTATAGCAATCAGCCCCAGCATTTT	CASKSQAILYSNQPQHF
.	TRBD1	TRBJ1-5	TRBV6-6	TGTGCCAGCAGTTTGCAGGGGGCGCGGGATCAGCCCCAGCATTTT	CASSLQGARDQPQHF
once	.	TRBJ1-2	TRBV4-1	TGCGCCAGCAGCCATGGGGGACCTAACTATGGCTACACCTTC	CASSHGGPNYGYTF
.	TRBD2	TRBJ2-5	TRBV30	TGTGCCTGGGCTAGCGGGGGGATTTCGACCCAGTACTTC	CAWASGGISTQYF
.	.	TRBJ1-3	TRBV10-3	TGTGCCATCCTTACACACGCCGGAAACACCATATATTTT	CAILTHAGNTIYF
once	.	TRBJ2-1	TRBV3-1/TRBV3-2	TGTGCCAGCAGCCAAGCCCAGGCAAGCCCGCATGAGCAGTTCTTC	CASSQAQASPHEQFF
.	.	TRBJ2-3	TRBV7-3	TGTGCCAGCAGCTCCTCAGGGTTTGATACGCAGTATTTT	CASSSSGFDTQYF
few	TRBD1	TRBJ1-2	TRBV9	TGTGCCAGCAGCCCAAAGTGGGGACAGGAGACTAACTATGGCTACACCTTC	CASSPKWGQETNYGYTF
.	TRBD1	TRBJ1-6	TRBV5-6	TGTGCCAGCAGCTCGATAAACAGGGGCCGGGTTTCACCCCTCCACTTT	CASSSINRGRVSPLHF
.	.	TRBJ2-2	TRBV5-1	TGCGCCAGCAGCGTACAAACAGGGTTCACCGGGGAGCTGTTTTTT	CASSVQTGFTGELFF
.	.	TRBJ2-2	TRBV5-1	TGCGCCACTTCGTTCGGGGACAACACCGGGGAGCTGTTTTTT	CATSFGDNTGELFF
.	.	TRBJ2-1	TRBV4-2	TGTGCCAGCAGCCAATCAGGACCATGGGGTAATTTCCCTAGCTCCTACAATGAGCAGTTCTTC	CASSQSGPWGNFPSSYNEQFF
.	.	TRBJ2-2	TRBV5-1	TGCGCCAGCAGCTTGGACCCAACCGGGGAGCTGTTTTTT	CASSLDPTGELFF
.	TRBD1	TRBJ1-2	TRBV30	TGTGCCTGGAGAGAGGGGGCTACGTATGGCTACACCTTC	CAWREGATYGYTF
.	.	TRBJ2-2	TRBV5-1	TGCGCCAGCAGCTTGAACCCACACTTGGGAAACACCGGGGAGCTGTTTTTT	CASSLNPHLGNTGELFF
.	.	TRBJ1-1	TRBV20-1	TGCAGTGCTAGTAGGGGTTATCGGGGCACTGAAGCTTTCTTT	CSASRGYRGTEAFF
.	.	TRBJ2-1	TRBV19	TGTGCCAGTAGGGTCAGCGCGAGCTCCTACAATGAGCAGTTCTTC	CASRVSASSYNEQFF
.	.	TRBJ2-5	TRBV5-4	TGTGCCAGCAGCTTGGGCCGGAACCAAGAGACCCAGTACTTC	CASSLGRNQETQYF
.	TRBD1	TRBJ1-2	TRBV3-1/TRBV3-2	TGTGCCAGCAGCCAAGTGCCCGGGACAGGATATGGCTACACCTTC	CASSQVPGTGYGYTF
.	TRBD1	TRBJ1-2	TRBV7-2	TGTGCCAGCAGCTTTCAGCGACAGGGGGCTAACTATGGCTACACCTTC	CASSFQRQGANYGYTF
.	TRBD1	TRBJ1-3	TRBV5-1	TGCGCCAGCAGCTTGGTTCAGGGGGCCAACACCATATATTTT	CASSLVQGANTIYF
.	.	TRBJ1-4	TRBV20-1	TGCAGTGCTAGTCGTCCGGGAGAAAAACTGTTTTTT	CSASRPGEKLFF
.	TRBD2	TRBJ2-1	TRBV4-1	TGCGCCAGCAGCCAGCGGACTAGCGGGGGATGGAATGAGCAGTTCTTC	CASSQRTSGGWNEQFF
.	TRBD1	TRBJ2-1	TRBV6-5	TGTGCCAGCGCCCGGGACAGGGGAATCTACAATGAGCAGTTCTTC	CASARDRGIYNEQFF
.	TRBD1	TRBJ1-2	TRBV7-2	TGTGCCAGCAGCCGGCGACAGGGTGGATCGGATGGCTACACCTTC	CASSRRQGGSDGYTF
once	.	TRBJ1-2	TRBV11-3	TGTGCCAGTTCCTCGGGGCGGGTAGATGATTATGGCTACACCTTC	CASSSGRVDDYGYTF
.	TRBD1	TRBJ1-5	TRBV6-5	TGTGCCAGCAGAGGACAGGACTTTAGCAATCAGCCCCAGCATTTT	CASRGQDFSNQPQHF
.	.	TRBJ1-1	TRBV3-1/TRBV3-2	TGTGCCAGCAGCCCAAGAGGGGCTGAAGCTTTCTTT	CASSPRGAEAFF